This T cell receptor beta chain emerged from a study of blood T cells in healthy people across ages. On this clonotype: A junction end diverges from the germline sequence, so it may reflect a read error.

A second PCR, run for about 7 to 11 cycles, used a sample-barcoded 5' primer plus a J-beta primer mix. TCRdb recomputed calls from the 5' RACE reads with MiXCR, one row per CDR3 protein. This sample carries about 1 million distinct CDR3 sequences, around 43% of them seen once, and the ten largest clones take under 20%. CDR1 and CDR2 (germline): SGDLS, YYNGEE. The CDR3 has 14 residues. This sequence was found in a woman between 55 and 75 years old in good health. This chain links TRBV9 with TRBJ2-3; no definite D call. Sequenced input: blood. CDR3 in amino acids: CASSVGYTTDMQYF. CDR3 nucleotide sequence: TGTGCCAGCAGCGTTGGCTATACTACAGATATGCAGTATTTT.